The present T cell receptor beta chain was sequenced within a study of T cell responses to AZD1222 COVID-19 vaccine. Repertoires were generated with immunoSEQ multiplex PCR, while TCRdb's copy carries only in-frame clones and drops some. The table shows around 78,000 clones, with 65% to 85% occurring only once. CDR1 and CDR2 (germline): LNHDA, SQIVND (reference sequence). This CDR3 contains 16 residues. The V and J ends lost 6 bases and 2 bases, in that order; junction bases with no gene match: 5. General study points: Among the donors, most were white British and more were female, and clonal diversity was possibly underestimated. Regions 160-218 and 743-854 dominated among vaccine-associated CD4 TCRs spanning spike. Seropositive status at baseline applied to only 5 to 7 AZD1222 recipients. Spike-specific TCR breadth rose after two AZD1222 doses, and depth rose as well.

Notes on this clone: Its target is not known.

This chain uses TRBV19 with TRBJ1-3, with 12 bases fitting TRBD1. The source was peripheral blood, collected on day 0 of AZD1222 vaccination. This receptor was obtained from an adult in good health. The CDR3 DNA follows: TGTGCCAGTAGGAGCCGGGACAGGGGGCCTGGAAACACCATATATTTT. It is translated as CASRSRDRGPGNTIYF.